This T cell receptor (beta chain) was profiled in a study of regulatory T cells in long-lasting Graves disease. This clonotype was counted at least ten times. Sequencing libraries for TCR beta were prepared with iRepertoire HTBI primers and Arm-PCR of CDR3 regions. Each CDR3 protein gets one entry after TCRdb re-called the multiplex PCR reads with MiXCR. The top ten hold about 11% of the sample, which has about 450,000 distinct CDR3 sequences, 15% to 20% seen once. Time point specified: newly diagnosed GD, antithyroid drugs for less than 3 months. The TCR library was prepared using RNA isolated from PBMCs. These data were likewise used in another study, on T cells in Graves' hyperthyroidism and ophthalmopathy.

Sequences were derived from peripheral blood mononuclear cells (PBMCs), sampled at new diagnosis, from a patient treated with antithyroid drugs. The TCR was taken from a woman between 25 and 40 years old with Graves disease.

CDR3 DNA: TGTGCCAGCAGCTTGACTAGCGGGGGTGAGGCAGATACGCAGTATTTT. This encodes CASSLTSGGEADTQYF. This chain joins TRBV7-2 and TRBJ2-3; TRBD2 agrees at 12 bases. Germline CDR1 SGHTA, CDR2 FQGNSA. The CDR3 covers 16 residues. With 3 bases clipped from V and 4 bases from J, the junction kept 5 bases outside the gene matches.